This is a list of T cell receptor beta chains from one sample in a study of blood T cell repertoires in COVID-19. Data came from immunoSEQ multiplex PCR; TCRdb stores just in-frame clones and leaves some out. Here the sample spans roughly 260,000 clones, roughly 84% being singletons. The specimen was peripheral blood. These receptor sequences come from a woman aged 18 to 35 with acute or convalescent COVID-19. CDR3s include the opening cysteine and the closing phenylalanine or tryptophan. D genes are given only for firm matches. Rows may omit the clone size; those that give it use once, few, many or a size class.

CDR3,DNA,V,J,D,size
CASSPSQGAYGYTF,TGTGCCAGCAGCCCTAGTCAGGGTGCCTATGGCTACACCTTC,TRBV14,TRBJ1-2,.,.
CATGGGAMGETQYF,TGTGCCACCGGGGGGGGAGCAATGGGAGAGACCCAGTACTTC,TRBV24-1,TRBJ2-5,TRBD2,.
CASSLTGLSGNTIYF,TGTGCCAGCAGTTTGACAGGGCTCTCTGGAAACACCATATATTTT,TRBV27,TRBJ1-3,TRBD1,.
CASSPRPGQTHQPQHF,TGTGCCAGTAGTCCGAGACCGGGACAGACCCATCAGCCCCAGCATTTT,TRBV19,TRBJ1-5,TRBD1,.
CASSLVQSTDTQYF,TGTGCCAGCAGCTTAGTACAGAGCACAGATACGCAGTATTTT,TRBV11-2,TRBJ2-3,.,.
CASSRAGNSNQPQHF,TGTGCCAGCAGCCGCGCCGGTAATAGCAATCAGCCCCAGCATTTT,TRBV7-2,TRBJ1-5,.,.
CASSSRPTAGQF,TGTGCCAGCAGTTCCCGCCCGACAGCCGGACAATTC,TRBV6-6,TRBJ2-7,.,once
CATLTGTTTYNEQFF,TGTGCCACCTTAACCGGGACTACCACCTACAATGAGCAGTTCTTC,TRBV10-3,TRBJ2-1,TRBD2,.
CASSYSGMQGLYGYTF,TGTGCCAGCAGTTACTCGGGTATGCAGGGCCTCTATGGCTACACCTTC,TRBV6-2/TRBV6-3,TRBJ1-2,.,.
CAWSVRGGPQPQHF,TGTGCCTGGAGTGTAAGGGGGGGGCCCCAGCCCCAGCATTTT,TRBV30,TRBJ1-5,.,.
CATTWGGGGRNTEAFF,TGTGCCACCACTTGGGGCGGGGGCGGACGGAACACTGAAGCTTTCTTT,TRBV15,TRBJ1-1,.,.
CASSEETVPNYGYTF,TGCGCCAGCAGCGAAGAGACAGTACCCAACTATGGCTACACCTTC,TRBV5-1,TRBJ1-2,.,.
CAWNPTGGWSEAFF,TGTGCCTGGAACCCGACAGGGGGATGGTCTGAAGCTTTCTTT,TRBV30,TRBJ1-1,TRBD1,.
CASSEVVRTGDSVGYTF,TGTGCCAGCAGTGAAGTAGTCAGGACAGGGGATTCGGTTGGCTACACCTTC,TRBV6-1,TRBJ1-2,TRBD1,.
CAISGGNQGTFYGYTF,TGTGCCATCAGTGGGGGGAATCAAGGGACTTTCTATGGCTACACCTTC,TRBV10-3,TRBJ1-2,.,.
CASSTGFSGNTIYF,TGCGCCAGCAGCACAGGGTTCTCTGGAAACACCATATATTTT,TRBV5-1,TRBJ1-3,.,.
CASSPRETSQSSSYEQYF,TGTGCCAGCTCACCGCGAGAGACTAGCCAGTCAAGCTCCTACGAGCAGTACTTC,TRBV18,TRBJ2-7,TRBD2,once
CAWRWGIGDEQYF,TGTGCCTGGAGGTGGGGTATAGGGGACGAGCAGTACTTC,TRBV30,TRBJ2-7,.,.
CASSAASGAPEQFF,TGTGCCAGCAGTGCTGCTAGCGGGGCCCCGGAGCAGTTCTTC,TRBV2,TRBJ2-1,TRBD2,.
CASSTGTTPSYEQYF,TGTGCCAGCAGTACCGGGACTACCCCATCCTACGAGCAGTACTTC,TRBV27,TRBJ2-7,TRBD2,.
CASSFTGYEQYF,TGCGCCAGCAGCTTTACGGGTTACGAGCAGTACTTC,TRBV5-1,TRBJ2-7,.,.
CASSGQGPSYEQYF,TGCGCCAGCAGCGGACAGGGGCCAAGCTACGAGCAGTACTTC,TRBV4-3,TRBJ2-7,TRBD1,.
CSVDKSARQGIYGYTF,TGCAGCGTTGATAAATCCGCCAGACAGGGGATCTATGGCTACACCTTC,TRBV29-1,TRBJ1-2,TRBD1,.
CASSLFGSWNQPQHF,TGTGCCAGCAGTTTGTTCGGGTCGTGGAATCAGCCCCAGCATTTT,TRBV28,TRBJ1-5,.,.
CASRPRGYRNTIYF,TGTGCCAGCAGACCTAGGGGTTACAGGAACACCATATATTTT,TRBV7-2,TRBJ1-3,.,.
CASSLRGYGYTF,TGTGCCAGCAGCCTGCGGGGGTATGGCTACACCTTC,TRBV3-1/TRBV3-2,TRBJ1-2,.,few
CASSLATPSPLHF,TGTGCCAGCAGTTTAGCAACTCCTTCACCCCTCCACTTT,TRBV12-3/TRBV12-4,TRBJ1-6,.,.
CASSSGVTDTQYF,TGCGCCAGCTCTAGCGGAGTCACAGATACGCAGTATTTT,TRBV5-1,TRBJ2-3,TRBD2,.
CASSDQGLASDTQYF,TGTGCCAGCAGTGACCAGGGACTAGCTTCAGATACGCAGTATTTT,TRBV6-4,TRBJ2-3,TRBD2,.
CASSGELAGSYEQYF,TGTGCCAGCAGTGGGGAGCTAGCGGGCTCCTACGAGCAGTACTTC,TRBV27,TRBJ2-7,TRBD2,.
CASSLGGGAREQFF,TGTGCCAGCAGCTTGGGTGGGGGGGCGCGTGAGCAGTTCTTC,TRBV5-5,TRBJ2-1,.,.
CASSVGSSYNSPLHF,TGTGCCAGTAGTGTCGGTAGCTCCTATAATTCACCCCTCCACTTT,TRBV19,TRBJ1-6,.,few
CASSQDFARRTDTQYF,TGCGCCAGCAGCCAAGATTTCGCGAGGAGGACAGATACGCAGTATTTT,TRBV4-3,TRBJ2-3,.,.
CANVQGPNEQFF,TGTGCCAACGTACAGGGTCCCAATGAGCAGTTCTTC,TRBV7-9,TRBJ2-1,.,once
CASSVAVAGALTDTQYF,TGTGCCAGCAGCGTAGCTGTTGCGGGAGCTCTGACAGATACGCAGTATTTT,TRBV9,TRBJ2-3,TRBD2,.
CASSPASTDTQYF,TGTGCCAGCTCACCGGCTAGCACAGATACGCAGTATTTT,TRBV18,TRBJ2-3,.,.
CASSRLAGAGELFF,TGTGCCAGCAGCCGACTAGCGGGCGCCGGGGAGCTGTTTTTT,TRBV11-3,TRBJ2-2,TRBD2,.
CASSMGLAPYNEQFF,TGTGCCAGTAGTATGGGACTAGCGCCCTACAATGAGCAGTTCTTC,TRBV19,TRBJ2-1,TRBD2,.
CASSPRSGSDTQYF,TGTGCCAGCAGCCCCCGTTCCGGGAGTGATACGCAGTATTTT,TRBV7-3,TRBJ2-3,.,.
CASSFFDSTEAFF,TGCGCCAGCAGCTTCTTTGACAGCACTGAAGCTTTCTTT,TRBV5-1,TRBJ1-1,.,.
CASSWTDNYGYTF,TGTGCCAGCAGTTGGACTGATAACTATGGCTACACCTTC,TRBV12-3/TRBV12-4,TRBJ1-2,.,few
CASSLLGGGSEKLFF,TGTGCCAGCAGCTTATTGGGCGGGGGATCCGAAAAACTGTTTTTT,TRBV7-2,TRBJ1-4,.,.
CSVGGNRGTSRQYF,TGCAGCGTGGGCGGGAACAGGGGGACTAGCCGGCAGTATTTT,TRBV29-1,TRBJ2-3,.,.
CSASPDYGYTF,TGCAGTGCTAGCCCAGACTATGGCTACACCTTC,TRBV20-1,TRBJ1-2,.,.
CASTLSNRGQETQYF,TGTGCCAGCACCCTTAGTAACAGAGGGCAAGAGACCCAGTACTTC,TRBV7-8,TRBJ2-5,.,few
CASGQGNGYTF,TGCGCCAGCGGACAGGGTAATGGCTACACCTTC,TRBV5-1,TRBJ1-2,TRBD1,.
CASSYLYSPLHF,TGTGCCAGCAGTTACCTCTATTCACCCCTCCACTTT,TRBV6-2/TRBV6-3,TRBJ1-6,.,.